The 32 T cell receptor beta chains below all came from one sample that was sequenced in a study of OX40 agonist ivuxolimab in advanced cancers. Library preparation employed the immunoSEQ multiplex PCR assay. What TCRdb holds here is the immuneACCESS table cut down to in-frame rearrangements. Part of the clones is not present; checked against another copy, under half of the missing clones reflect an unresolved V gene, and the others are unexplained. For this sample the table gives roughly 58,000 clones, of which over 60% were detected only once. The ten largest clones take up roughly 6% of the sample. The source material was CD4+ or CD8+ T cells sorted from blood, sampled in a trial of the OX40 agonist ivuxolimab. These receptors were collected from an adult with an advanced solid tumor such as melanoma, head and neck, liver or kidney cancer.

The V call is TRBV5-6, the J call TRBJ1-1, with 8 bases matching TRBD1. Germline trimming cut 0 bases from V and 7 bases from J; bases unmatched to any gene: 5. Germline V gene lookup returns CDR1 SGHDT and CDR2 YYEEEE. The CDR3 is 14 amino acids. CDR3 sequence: CASSLAGGNGEAFF. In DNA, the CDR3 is TGTGCCAGCAGCTTGGCAGGGGGCAACGGTGAAGCTTTCTTT.

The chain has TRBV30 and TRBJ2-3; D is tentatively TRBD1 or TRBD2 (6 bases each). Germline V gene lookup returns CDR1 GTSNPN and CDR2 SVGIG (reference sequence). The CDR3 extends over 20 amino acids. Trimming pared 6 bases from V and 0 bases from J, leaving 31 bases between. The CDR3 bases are TGTGCCTGTTCAGTGGGGGGCTACCACGATTTCCAAACTAGCACAGATACGCAGTATTTT. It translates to CACSVGGYHDFQTSTDTQYF. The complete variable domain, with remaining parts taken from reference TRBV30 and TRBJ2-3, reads SQTIHQWPATLVQPVGSPLSLECTVEGTSNPNLYWYRQAAGRGLQLLFYSVGIGQISSEVPQNLSASRPQDRQFILSSKKLLLSDSGFYLCACSVGGYHDFQTSTDTQYFGPGTRLTVL.

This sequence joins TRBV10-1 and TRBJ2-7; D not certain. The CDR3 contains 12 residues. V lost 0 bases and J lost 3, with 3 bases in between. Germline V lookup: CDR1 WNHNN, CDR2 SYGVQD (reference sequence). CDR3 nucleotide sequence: TGCGCCAGCAGTGAGTCTCGCTACGAGCAGTACTTC. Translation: CASSESRYEQYF.

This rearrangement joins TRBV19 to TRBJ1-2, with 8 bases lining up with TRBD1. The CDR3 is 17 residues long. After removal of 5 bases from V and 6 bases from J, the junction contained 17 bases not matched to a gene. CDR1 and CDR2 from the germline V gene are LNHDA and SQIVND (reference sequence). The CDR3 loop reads CASSSADTGGAMNGYTF. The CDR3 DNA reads TGTGCCAGTAGTTCCGCCGACACAGGGGGAGCGATGAATGGCTACACCTTC.

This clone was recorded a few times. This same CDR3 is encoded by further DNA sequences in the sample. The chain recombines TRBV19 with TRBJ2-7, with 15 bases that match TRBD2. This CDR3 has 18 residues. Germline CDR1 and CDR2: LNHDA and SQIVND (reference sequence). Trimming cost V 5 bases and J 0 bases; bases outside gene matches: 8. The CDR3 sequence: CASSPWTSGRGSSYEQYF. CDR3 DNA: TGTGCCAGTAGTCCTTGGACTAGCGGGAGGGGAAGCTCCTACGAGCAGTACTTC.

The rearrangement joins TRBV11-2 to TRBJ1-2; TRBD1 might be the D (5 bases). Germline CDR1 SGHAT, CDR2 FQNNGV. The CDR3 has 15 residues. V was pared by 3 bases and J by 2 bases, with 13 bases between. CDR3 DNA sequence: TGTGCCAGCAGCTTGGGACCAGGAAAAAACTATGGCTACACCTTC. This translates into CASSLGPGKNYGYTF.

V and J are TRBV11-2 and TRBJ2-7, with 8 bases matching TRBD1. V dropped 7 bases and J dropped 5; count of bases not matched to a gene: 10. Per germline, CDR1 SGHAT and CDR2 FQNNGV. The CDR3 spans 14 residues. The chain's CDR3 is CASTTQGVRDEQYF. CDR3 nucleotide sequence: TGTGCCAGCACCACACAGGGGGTCCGGGACGAGCAGTACTTC.

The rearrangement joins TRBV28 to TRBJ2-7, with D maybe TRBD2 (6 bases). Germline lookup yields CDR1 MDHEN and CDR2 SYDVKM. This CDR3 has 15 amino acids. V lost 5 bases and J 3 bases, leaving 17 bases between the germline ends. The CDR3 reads CASSRPLRGIYEQYF. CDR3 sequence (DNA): TGTGCCAGCAGTCGTCCTCTCCGGGGGATCTACGAGCAGTACTTC.

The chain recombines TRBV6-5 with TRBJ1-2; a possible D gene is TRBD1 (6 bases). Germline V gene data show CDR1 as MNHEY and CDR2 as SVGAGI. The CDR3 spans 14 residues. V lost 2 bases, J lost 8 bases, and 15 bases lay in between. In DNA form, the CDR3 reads TGTGCCAGCAGTTACCCACGTGACAGGAACGGCTACACCTTC. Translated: CASSYPRDRNGYTF.

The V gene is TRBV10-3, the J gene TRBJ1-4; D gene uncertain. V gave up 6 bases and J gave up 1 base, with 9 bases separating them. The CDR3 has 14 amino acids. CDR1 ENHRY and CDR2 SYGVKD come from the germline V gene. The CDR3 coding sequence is TGTGCCATCAGAGAGGGAGGAACTAATGAAAAACTGTTTTTT. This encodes CAIREGGTNEKLFF.

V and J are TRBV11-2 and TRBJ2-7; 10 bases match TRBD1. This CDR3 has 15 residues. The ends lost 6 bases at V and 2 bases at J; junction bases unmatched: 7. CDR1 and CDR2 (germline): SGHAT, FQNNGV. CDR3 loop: CASRRPGTGAYEQYF. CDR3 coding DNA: TGTGCCAGCAGACGACCCGGGACAGGGGCCTACGAGCAGTACTTC.

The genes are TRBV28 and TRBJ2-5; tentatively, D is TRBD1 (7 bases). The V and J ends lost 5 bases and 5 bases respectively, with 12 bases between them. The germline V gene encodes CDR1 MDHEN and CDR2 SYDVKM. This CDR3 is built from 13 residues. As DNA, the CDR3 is TGTGCCAGCAGTGGAGGGGGCCGGGAGACCCAGTACTTC. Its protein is CASSGGGRETQYF.

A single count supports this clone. CDR3 loop: CASSHARSTAKNIQYF. As DNA, the CDR3 is TGTGCCAGCTCACATGCCCGCTCTACAGCCAAAAACATTCAGTACTTC. The rearrangement links TRBV18 to TRBJ2-4; no firm D call. The germline CDR1 and CDR2 sequences are KGHSH and LQKENI. Between the trimmed V and J ends, which lost 4 bases and 0 bases, there was a span of 13 bases. The CDR3 contains 16 residues. Full variable domain (remainder filled in from reference TRBV18 and TRBJ2-4): NAGVMQNPRHLVRRRGQEARLRCSPMKGHSHVYWYRQLPEEGLKFMVYLQKENIIDESGMPKERFSAEFPKEGPSILRIQQVVRGDSAAYFCASSHARSTAKNIQYFGAGTRLSVL.

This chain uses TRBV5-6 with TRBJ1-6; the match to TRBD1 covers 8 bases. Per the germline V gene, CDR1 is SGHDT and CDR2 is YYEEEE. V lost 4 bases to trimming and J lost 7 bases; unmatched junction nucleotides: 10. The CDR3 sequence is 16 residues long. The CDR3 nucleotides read TGTGCCAGCAGCCCCGACAGGGGAGACTTCAATTCACCCCTCCACTTT. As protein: CASSPDRGDFNSPLHF.

The CDR3 spells CASSWGQTGNSPLHF. DNA of the CDR3: TGTGCCAGCAGTTGGGGACAGACGGGTAATTCACCCCTCCACTTT. The chain carries TRBV27 and TRBJ1-6; TRBD1 matches at 7 bases. V trimming: 4 bases; J trimming: 6 bases; junction bases outside the gene matches: 6. The CDR3 covers 15 residues. The germline CDR1 and CDR2 sequences are MNHEY and SMNVEV (reference sequence).

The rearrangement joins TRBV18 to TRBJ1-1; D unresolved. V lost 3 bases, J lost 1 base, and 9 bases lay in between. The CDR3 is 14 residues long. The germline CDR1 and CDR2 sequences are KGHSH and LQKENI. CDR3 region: CASSPRGPNTEAFF. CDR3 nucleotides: TGTGCCAGCTCACCTCGCGGGCCGAACACTGAAGCTTTCTTT.

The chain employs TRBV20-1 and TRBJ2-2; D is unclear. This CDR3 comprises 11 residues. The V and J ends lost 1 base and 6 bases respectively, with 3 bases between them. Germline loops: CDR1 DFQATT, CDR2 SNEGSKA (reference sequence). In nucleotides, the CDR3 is TGCAGTGCTAGAGGGGCCGGGGAGCTGTTTTTT. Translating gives CSARGAGELFF.

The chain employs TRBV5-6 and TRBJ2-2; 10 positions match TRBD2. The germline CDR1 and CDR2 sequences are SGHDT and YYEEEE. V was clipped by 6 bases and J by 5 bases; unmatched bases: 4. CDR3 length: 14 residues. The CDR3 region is CASNEGLATGELFF. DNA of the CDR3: TGTGCCAGCAACGAGGGACTAGCGACCGGGGAGCTGTTTTTT. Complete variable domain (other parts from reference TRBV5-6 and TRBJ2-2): DAGVTQSPTHLIKTRGQQVTLRCSPKSGHDTVSWYQQALGQGPQFIFQYYEEEERQRGNFPDRFSGHQFPNYSSELNVNALLLGDSALYLCASNEGLATGELFFGEGSRLTVL.

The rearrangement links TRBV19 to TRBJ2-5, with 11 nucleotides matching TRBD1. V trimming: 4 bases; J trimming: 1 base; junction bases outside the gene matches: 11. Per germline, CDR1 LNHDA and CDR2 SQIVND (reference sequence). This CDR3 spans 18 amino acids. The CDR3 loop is CASSKGTGGKGVQETQYF. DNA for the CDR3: TGTGCCAGTAGTAAAGGGACAGGGGGGAAGGGGGTCCAAGAGACCCAGTACTTC.

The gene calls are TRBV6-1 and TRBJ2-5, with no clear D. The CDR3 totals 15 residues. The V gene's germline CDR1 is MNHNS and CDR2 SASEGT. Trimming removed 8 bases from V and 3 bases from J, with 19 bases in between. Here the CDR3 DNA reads TGTGCCAGCTCCGGACGAAACCGACCGGAAGAGACCCAGTACTTC. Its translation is CASSGRNRPEETQYF.

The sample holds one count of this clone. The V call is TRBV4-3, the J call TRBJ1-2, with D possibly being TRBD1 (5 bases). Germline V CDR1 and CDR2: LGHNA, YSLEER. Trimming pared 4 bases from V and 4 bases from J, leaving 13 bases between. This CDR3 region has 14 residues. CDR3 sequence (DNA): TGCGCCAGCAGCCGACTACAGGATCCCTATGGCTACACCTTC. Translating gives CASSRLQDPYGYTF.

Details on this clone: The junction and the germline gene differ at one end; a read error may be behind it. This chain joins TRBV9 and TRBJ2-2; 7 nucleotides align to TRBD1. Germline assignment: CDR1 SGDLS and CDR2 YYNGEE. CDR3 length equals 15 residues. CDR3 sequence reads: CASSATGVGTGELLF. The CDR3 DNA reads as TGTGCCAGCAGCGCTACAGGGGTGGGAACCGGGGAGCTGCTTTTT.

The CDR3 protein is CASSYSAGAPGYTF. Here the CDR3 DNA reads TGTGCCAGCAGTTACTCCGCAGGGGCACCGGGCTACACCTTC. This sequence joins TRBV6-5 and TRBJ1-2; D may be TRBD1 (6 bases). This CDR3 spans 14 amino acids. With 0 bases removed from V and 8 bases from J, the gap between germline ends came to 13 bases. The germline gives CDR1 MNHEY, CDR2 SVGAGI.

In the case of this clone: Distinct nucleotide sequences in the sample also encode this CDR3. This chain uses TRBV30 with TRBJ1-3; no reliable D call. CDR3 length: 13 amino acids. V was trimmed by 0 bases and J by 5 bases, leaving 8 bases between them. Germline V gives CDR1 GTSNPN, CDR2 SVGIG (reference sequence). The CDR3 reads CAWSVNGRNTIYF. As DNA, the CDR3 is TGTGCCTGGAGTGTAAACGGCAGAAACACCATATATTTT.

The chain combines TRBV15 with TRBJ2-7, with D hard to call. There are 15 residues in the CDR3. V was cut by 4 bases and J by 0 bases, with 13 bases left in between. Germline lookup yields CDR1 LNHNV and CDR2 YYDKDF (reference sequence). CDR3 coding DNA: TGTGCCACCAGCAACCCCCCCACAAGCTCCTACGAGCAGTACTTC. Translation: CATSNPPTSSYEQYF.

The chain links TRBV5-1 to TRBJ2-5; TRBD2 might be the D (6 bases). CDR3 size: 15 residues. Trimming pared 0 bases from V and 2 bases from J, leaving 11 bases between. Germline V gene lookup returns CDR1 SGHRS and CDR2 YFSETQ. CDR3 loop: CASSLAGGPQETQYF. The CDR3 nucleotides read TGCGCCAGCAGCTTGGCCGGGGGACCACAAGAGACCCAGTACTTC.

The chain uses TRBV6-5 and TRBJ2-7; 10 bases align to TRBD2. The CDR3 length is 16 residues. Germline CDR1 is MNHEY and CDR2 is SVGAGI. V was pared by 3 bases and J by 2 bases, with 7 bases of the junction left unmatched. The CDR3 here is CASSYLAGGRAYEQYF. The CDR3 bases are TGTGCCAGCAGTTATTTAGCGGGGGGCCGTGCCTACGAGCAGTACTTC.

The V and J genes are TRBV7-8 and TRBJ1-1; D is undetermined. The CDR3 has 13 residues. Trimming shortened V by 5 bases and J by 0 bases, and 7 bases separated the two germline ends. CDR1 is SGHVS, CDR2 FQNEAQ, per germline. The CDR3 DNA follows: TGTGCCAGCAGCCTTACCATGAACACTGAAGCTTTCTTT. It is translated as CASSLTMNTEAFF.

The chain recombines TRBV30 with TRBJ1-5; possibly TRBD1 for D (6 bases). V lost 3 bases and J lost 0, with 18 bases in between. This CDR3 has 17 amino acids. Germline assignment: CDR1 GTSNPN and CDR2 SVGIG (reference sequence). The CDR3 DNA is TGTGCCTGGAGGGGGGGGAGGGGGGGCGGTAGCAATCAGCCCCAGCATTTT. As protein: CAWRGGRGGGSNQPQHF.

The CDR3 nucleotides are TGTGCCAGCATCCCGGGACTAGCGGAGGTTGAGCAGTTCTTC. Translation: CASIPGLAEVEQFF. The genes are TRBV2 and TRBJ2-1, with 11 positions matching TRBD2. V dropped 7 bases and J dropped 9; count of bases not matched to a gene: 8. Per germline, CDR1 SNHLY and CDR2 FYNNEI. The length of the CDR3 is 14 residues.

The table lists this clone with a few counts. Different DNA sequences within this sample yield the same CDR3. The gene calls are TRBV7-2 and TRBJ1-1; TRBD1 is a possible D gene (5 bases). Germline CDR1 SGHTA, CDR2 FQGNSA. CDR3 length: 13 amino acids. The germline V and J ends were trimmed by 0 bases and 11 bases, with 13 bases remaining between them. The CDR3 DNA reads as TGTGCCAGCAGCTTAGCGAGGCAGGGAAGGGCTTTCTTT. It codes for CASSLARQGRAFF.

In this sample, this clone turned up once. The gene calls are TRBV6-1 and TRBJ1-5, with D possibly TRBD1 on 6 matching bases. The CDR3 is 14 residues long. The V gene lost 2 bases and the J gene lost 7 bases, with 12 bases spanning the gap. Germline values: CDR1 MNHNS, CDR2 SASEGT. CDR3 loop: CASSEPGGWQPQHF. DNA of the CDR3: TGTGCCAGCAGTGAACCTGGGGGCTGGCAGCCCCAGCATTTT.